This TCR beta chain was recorded in a study of blood T cells in healthy people across ages. Findings of the study overall: Greater diversity and more naive CD4+ cells were seen in long-lived donors than in aged donors. Donor CMV status, an unknown factor, possibly confounded changes in expanded clonotypes.

This clonotype was seen more than once but under ten times. The antigen is undetermined. Germline lookup yields CDR1 DFQATT and CDR2 SNEGSKA (reference sequence). This CDR3 has 16 residues. Germline trimming cut 4 bases from V and 3 bases from J; bases unmatched to any gene: 11. A second about 7 to 12 cycle PCR used barcoded and J-beta primers. Via MiXCR, TCRdb re-called the 5' RACE reads, giving one row per CDR3 protein. This sample has around 780,000 distinct CDR3 sequences, with around 25% found just once. The data also belong to a second study, concerning T cells of mothers and their children. As that report states: Mothers gave over 10 million TCR beta CDR3 reads each, and children 2.5 million to 3 million each.

Sequencing was performed on blood. The chain employs TRBV20-1 and TRBJ2-4; 8 positions agree with TRBD2. This receptor was obtained from a boy under 18 in good health. The CDR3 spells CSAIDGGGRGKNIQYF. The CDR3 DNA reads TGCAGTGCTATTGATGGCGGGGGGCGGGGCAAAAACATTCAGTACTTC.